A selection of T cell receptor beta chains follows, all from one sample in a study of cytomegalovirus exposure and HLA in healthy donors. Measured with immunoSEQ multiplex PCR; TCRdb has only the in-frame clones, and not every one. The data contain about 190,000 clones, around four fifths of them singletons. The material sequenced was PBMCs. The receptors were gathered from a woman in her thirties or forties in good health and CMV-seronegative. Each CDR3 is given with its conserved first and last residue. The D gene is left open where the match is weak. Part of the rows lack a size; the others show once, few, many or a class for expanded clones.

V gene: TRBV5-4
D gene: TRBD2
J gene: TRBJ2-3
clone size: NA
CDR3 DNA: TGTGCCACCCATCCTAGTAGCGGGAGCCCGGCAGATACGCAGTATTTT
CDR3 protein: CATHPSSGSPADTQYF

V gene: TRBV7-3
D gene: NA
J gene: TRBJ2-2
clone size: NA
CDR3 DNA: TGTGCCAGCAGCGTTAACAGCCGCGGGGAGCTGTTTTTT
CDR3 protein: CASSVNSRGELFF

V gene: TRBV7-2
D gene: TRBD1
J gene: TRBJ2-3
clone size: NA
CDR3 DNA: TGTGCCAGCAGCCCTCGGACAGGGGGGAAAGATACGCAGTATTTT
CDR3 protein: CASSPRTGGKDTQYF

V gene: TRBV10-1
D gene: NA
J gene: TRBJ1-1
clone size: NA
CDR3 DNA: TGCGCCAGCAGCAAACTCTGCAGGGTCGGAGCTTTCTTT
CDR3 protein: CASSKLCRVGAFF

V gene: TRBV7-8
D gene: NA
J gene: TRBJ2-3
clone size: NA
CDR3 DNA: TGTGCCAGCAGCTCTCAACAAGCAGATACGCAGTATTTT
CDR3 protein: CASSSQQADTQYF

V gene: TRBV6-5
D gene: TRBD1
J gene: TRBJ1-5
clone size: once
CDR3 DNA: TGTGCCAGCAGTCGACAGGGGGCCACCAATCAGCCCCAGCATTTT
CDR3 protein: CASSRQGATNQPQHF

V gene: TRBV6-4
D gene: TRBD2
J gene: TRBJ2-1
clone size: NA
CDR3 DNA: TGTGCCATTGGACTAGCGGACCACAATGAGCAGTTCTTC
CDR3 protein: CAIGLADHNEQFF

V gene: TRBV7-9
D gene: TRBD1
J gene: TRBJ1-1
clone size: NA
CDR3 DNA: TGTGCCTCTGTCCAGGGGGCGGACACTGAAGCTTTCTTT
CDR3 protein: CASVQGADTEAFF

V gene: TRBV18
D gene: TRBD1
J gene: TRBJ1-1
clone size: NA
CDR3 DNA: TGTGCCAGCTCACCACCTGCGGGACAGGTTTATGAAGCTTTCTTT
CDR3 protein: CASSPPAGQVYEAFF

V gene: TRBV25-1
D gene: NA
J gene: TRBJ2-5
clone size: NA
CDR3 DNA: TGTGCCAGCAGTGAAAGTGGAGGGTTTAGAGTGACCCAGTACTTC
CDR3 protein: CASSESGGFRVTQYF

V gene: TRBV19
D gene: NA
J gene: TRBJ2-7
clone size: NA
CDR3 DNA: TGTGCCAGTAGTATCCCGGTAGGAGCGGTTAACTACGAGCAGTACTTC
CDR3 protein: CASSIPVGAVNYEQYF

V gene: TRBV25-1
D gene: NA
J gene: TRBJ1-4
clone size: NA
CDR3 DNA: TGTGCCAGCAGTGAATATGGGCGGGCTAATGAAAAACTGTTTTTT
CDR3 protein: CASSEYGRANEKLFF

V gene: TRBV7-3
D gene: TRBD2
J gene: TRBJ2-3
clone size: NA
CDR3 DNA: TGTGCCAGCAGCCCGGGACTAGCGGGAGTTTGGGCAGATACGCAGTATTTT
CDR3 protein: CASSPGLAGVWADTQYF

V gene: TRBV6-6
D gene: TRBD1
J gene: TRBJ1-1
clone size: NA
CDR3 DNA: TGTGCCAGCACTTCCCAGGGGGTGCGAGCTTTCTTT
CDR3 protein: CASTSQGVRAFF

V gene: TRBV4-2
D gene: TRBD1
J gene: TRBJ1-1
clone size: NA
CDR3 DNA: TGTGCCAGCAGCCAAGACTGGACAGGGAACACTGAAGCTTTCTTT
CDR3 protein: CASSQDWTGNTEAFF

V gene: TRBV7-8
D gene: NA
J gene: TRBJ2-5
clone size: NA
CDR3 DNA: TGTGCCAGCAGCTTATCCCTGGGGGGAGAGACCCAGTACTTC
CDR3 protein: CASSLSLGGETQYF

V gene: TRBV7-9
D gene: NA
J gene: TRBJ1-1
clone size: NA
CDR3 DNA: TGTGCCAGCAGTCAAGGACTAGTCACTGAAGCTTTCTTT
CDR3 protein: CASSQGLVTEAFF

V gene: TRBV30
D gene: TRBD1
J gene: TRBJ1-1
clone size: few
CDR3 DNA: TGTGCCTGGAGTGTAACAGGGGGAGGAAGGCTGAACACTGAAGCTTTCTTT
CDR3 protein: CAWSVTGGGRLNTEAFF

V gene: TRBV15
D gene: TRBD1
J gene: TRBJ1-1
clone size: NA
CDR3 DNA: TGTGCCACCAGCAGAGACGGGACAGGGAACACTGAAGCTTTCTTT
CDR3 protein: CATSRDGTGNTEAFF

V gene: TRBV28
D gene: TRBD2
J gene: TRBJ2-1
clone size: NA
CDR3 DNA: TGTGCCAGCAGTTTTTGGACTAGCGGATACAATGAGCAGTTCTTC
CDR3 protein: CASSFWTSGYNEQFF

V gene: TRBV6-1
D gene: NA
J gene: TRBJ1-1
clone size: NA
CDR3 DNA: TGTGCCAGCAGTCTAGACAGTGACGGAACTGAAGCTTTCTTT
CDR3 protein: CASSLDSDGTEAFF

V gene: TRBV4-3
D gene: TRBD2
J gene: TRBJ2-7
clone size: NA
CDR3 DNA: TGCGCCAGCAGCCAAGGGGGACTAGCGGGGCCCTACGAGCAGTACTTC
CDR3 protein: CASSQGGLAGPYEQYF

V gene: TRBV2
D gene: NA
J gene: TRBJ2-7
clone size: NA
CDR3 DNA: TGTGCCAGCAGCGGACCGGGACTTCTCTACGAGCAGTACTTC
CDR3 protein: CASSGPGLLYEQYF

V gene: TRBV7-8
D gene: NA
J gene: TRBJ2-3
clone size: once
CDR3 DNA: TGTGCCAGCGGGAGATCCGGGGGAGTCACAGATACGCAGTATTTT
CDR3 protein: CASGRSGGVTDTQYF

V gene: TRBV27
D gene: TRBD1
J gene: TRBJ1-1
clone size: NA
CDR3 DNA: TGTGCCAGCAGTTTGGGCAGGGGGACCACTGAAGCTTTCTTT
CDR3 protein: CASSLGRGTTEAFF

V gene: TRBV5-1
D gene: NA
J gene: TRBJ2-3
clone size: few
CDR3 DNA: TGCGCCAGCACCCTATGGGGGCAGAACACAGATACGCAGTATTTT
CDR3 protein: CASTLWGQNTDTQYF

V gene: TRBV5-1
D gene: NA
J gene: TRBJ1-1
clone size: NA
CDR3 DNA: TGCGCCAGCAGCTCCACCGGGACACTGAACACTGAAGCTTTCTTT
CDR3 protein: CASSSTGTLNTEAFF